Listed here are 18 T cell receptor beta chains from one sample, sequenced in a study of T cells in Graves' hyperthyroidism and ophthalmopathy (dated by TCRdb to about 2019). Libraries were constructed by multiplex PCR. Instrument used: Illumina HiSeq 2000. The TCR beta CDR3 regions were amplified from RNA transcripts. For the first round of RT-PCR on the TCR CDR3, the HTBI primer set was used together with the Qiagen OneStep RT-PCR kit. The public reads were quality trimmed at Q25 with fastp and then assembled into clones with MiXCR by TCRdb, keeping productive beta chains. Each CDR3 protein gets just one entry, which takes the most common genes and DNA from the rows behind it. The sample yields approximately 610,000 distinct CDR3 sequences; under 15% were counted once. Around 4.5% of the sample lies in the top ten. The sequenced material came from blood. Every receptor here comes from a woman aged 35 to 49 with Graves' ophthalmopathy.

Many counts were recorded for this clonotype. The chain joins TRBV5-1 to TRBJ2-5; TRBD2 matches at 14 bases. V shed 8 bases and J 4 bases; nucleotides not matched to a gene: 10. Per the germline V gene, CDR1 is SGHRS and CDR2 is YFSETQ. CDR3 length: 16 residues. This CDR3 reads CASSLHGLAGGETQYF. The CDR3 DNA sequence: TGCGCCAGTAGTCTCCACGGACTAGCGGGAGGAGAGACCCAGTACTTC.

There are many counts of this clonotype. The CDR3 here is CSARDYREGASYEQYF. CDR3 bases: TGCAGTGCTAGAGATTATCGGGAAGGTGCCTCCTACGAGCAGTACTTC. The chain has TRBV20-1 and TRBJ2-7; TRBD2 might be the D (5 bases). V was shortened by 0 bases and J by 0 bases, with 15 bases between the two germline ends. CDR1 is DFQATT and CDR2 is SNEGSKA in the germline V gene (reference sequence). This CDR3 has 16 residues.

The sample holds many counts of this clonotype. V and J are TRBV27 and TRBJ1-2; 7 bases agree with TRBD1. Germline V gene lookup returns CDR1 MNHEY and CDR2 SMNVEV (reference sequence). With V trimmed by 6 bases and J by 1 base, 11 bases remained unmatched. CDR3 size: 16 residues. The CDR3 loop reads CASRAETGSLNYGYTF. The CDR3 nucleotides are TGTGCCAGCAGGGCGGAGACAGGGTCGCTTAACTATGGCTACACCTTC.

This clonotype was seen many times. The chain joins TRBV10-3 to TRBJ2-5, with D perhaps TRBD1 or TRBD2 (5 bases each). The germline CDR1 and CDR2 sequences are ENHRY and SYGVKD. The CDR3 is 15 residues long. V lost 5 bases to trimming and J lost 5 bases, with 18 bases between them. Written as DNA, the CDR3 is TGTGCCATCAGTCCGAGCCCCGGGGCCACGGAGACCCAGTACTTC. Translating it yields CAISPSPGATETQYF.

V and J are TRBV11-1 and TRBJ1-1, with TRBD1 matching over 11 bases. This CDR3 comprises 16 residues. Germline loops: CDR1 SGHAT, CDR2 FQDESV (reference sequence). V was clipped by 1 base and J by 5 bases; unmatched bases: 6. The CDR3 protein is CASSLGYGQGATEAFF. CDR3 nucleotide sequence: TGTGCCAGCAGCTTAGGCTACGGACAGGGGGCGACTGAAGCTTTCTTT. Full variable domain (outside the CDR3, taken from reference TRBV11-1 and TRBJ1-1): EAEVAQSPRYKITEKSQAVAFWCDPISGHATLYWYRQILGQGPELLVQFQDESVVDDSQLPKDRFSAERLKGVDSTLKIQPAELGDSAMYLCASSLGYGQGATEAFFGQGTRLTVV.

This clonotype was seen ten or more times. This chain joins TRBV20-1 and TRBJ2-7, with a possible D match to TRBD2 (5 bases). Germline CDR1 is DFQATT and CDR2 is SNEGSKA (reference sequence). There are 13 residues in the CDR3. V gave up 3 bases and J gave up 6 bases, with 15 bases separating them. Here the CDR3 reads CSASLGVRSEQYF. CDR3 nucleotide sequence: TGCAGTGCTAGTCTCGGGGTACGGAGCGAGCAGTACTTC.

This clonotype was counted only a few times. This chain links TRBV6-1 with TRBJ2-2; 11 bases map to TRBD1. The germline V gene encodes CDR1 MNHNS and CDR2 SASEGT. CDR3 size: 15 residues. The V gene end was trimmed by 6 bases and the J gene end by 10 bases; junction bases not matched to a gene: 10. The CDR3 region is CASRAGQGGRLELFF. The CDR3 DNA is TGTGCCAGCAGAGCGGGACAGGGGGGACGGTTGGAGCTGTTTTTT.

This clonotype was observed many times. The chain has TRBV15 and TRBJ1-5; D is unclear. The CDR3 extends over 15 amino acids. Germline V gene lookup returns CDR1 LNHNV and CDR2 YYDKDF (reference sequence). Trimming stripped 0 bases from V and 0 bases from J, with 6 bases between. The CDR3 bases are TGTGCCACCAGCAGAGAAGGTTATAGCAATCAGCCCCAGCATTTT. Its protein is CATSREGYSNQPQHF.

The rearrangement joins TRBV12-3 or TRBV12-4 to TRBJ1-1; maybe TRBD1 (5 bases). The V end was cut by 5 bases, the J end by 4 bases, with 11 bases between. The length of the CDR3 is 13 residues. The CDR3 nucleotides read TGTGCCAGCAGTGCACAGGAGACCACTGAAGCTTTCTTT. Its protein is CASSAQETTEAFF.

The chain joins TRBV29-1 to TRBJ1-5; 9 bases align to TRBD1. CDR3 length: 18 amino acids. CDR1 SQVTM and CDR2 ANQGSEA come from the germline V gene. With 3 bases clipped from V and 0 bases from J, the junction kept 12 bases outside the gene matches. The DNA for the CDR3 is TGCAGCGTTGACCCACCTGGGACAGGGCCTAATAGCAATCAGCCCCAGCATTTT. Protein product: CSVDPPGTGPNSNQPQHF.

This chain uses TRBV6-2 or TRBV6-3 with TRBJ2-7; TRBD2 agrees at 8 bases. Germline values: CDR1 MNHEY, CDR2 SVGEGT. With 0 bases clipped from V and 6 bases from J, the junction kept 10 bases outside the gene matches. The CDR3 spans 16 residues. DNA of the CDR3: TGTGCCAGCAGTTACTCGACCCTAGCGGGCCTCGCCGAGCAGTACTTC. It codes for CASSYSTLAGLAEQYF.

The CDR3 DNA reads as TGTGCCAGCAGCCCAAGGGTTTGGGACAGGGAGTCTTCTGGGGCCAACGTCCTGACTTTC. This encodes CASSPRVWDRESSGANVLTF. The rearrangement joins TRBV4-2 to TRBJ2-6; TRBD1 aligns across 9 bases. CDR1 and CDR2 from the germline V gene are LGHNA and YNFKEQ. The CDR3 has 20 residues. V lost 4 bases to trimming and J lost 1 base; unmatched junction nucleotides: 14.

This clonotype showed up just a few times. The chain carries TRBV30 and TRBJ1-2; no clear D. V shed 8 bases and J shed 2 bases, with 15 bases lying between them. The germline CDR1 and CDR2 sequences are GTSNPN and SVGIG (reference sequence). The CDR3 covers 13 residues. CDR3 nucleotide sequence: TGTGCCATGGCCGTCAGGAACAACTATGGCTACACCTTC. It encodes CAMAVRNNYGYTF.

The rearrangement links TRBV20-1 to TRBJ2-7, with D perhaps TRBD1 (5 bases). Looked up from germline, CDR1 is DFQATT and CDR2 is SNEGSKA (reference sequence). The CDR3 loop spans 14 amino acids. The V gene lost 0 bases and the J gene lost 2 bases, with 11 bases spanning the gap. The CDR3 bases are TGCAGTGCTAGAGATGGGGCTCGAGCCTACGAGCAGTACTTC. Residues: CSARDGARAYEQYF.

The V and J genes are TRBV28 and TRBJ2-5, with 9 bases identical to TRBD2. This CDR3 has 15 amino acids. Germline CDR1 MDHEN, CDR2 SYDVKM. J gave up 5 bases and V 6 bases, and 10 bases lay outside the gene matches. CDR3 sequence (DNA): TGTGCCAGCAGGACGGCGGGAGGGCCGTTGGAGACCCAGTACTTC. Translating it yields CASRTAGGPLETQYF.

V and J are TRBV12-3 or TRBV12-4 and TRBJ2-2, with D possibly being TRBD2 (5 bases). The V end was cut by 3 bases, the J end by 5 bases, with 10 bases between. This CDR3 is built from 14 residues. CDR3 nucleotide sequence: TGTGCCAGCAGTTTCGCCAGGAGGACCGGGGAGCTGTTTTTT. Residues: CASSFARRTGELFF.

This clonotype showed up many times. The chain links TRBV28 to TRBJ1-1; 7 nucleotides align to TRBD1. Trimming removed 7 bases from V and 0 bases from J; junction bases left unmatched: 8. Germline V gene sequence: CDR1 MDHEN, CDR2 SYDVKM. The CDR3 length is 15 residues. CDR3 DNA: TGTGCCAGCACCCAAGGGGACAGCGTGAACACTGAAGCTTTCTTT. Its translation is CASTQGDSVNTEAFF.

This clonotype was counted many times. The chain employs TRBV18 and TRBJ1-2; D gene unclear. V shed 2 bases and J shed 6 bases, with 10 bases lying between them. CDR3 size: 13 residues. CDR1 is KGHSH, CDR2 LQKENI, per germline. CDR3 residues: CASSPSAANGYTF. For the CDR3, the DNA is TGTGCCAGCTCACCATCAGCTGCCAATGGCTACACCTTC.